Sequencing of this TCR beta chain was carried out in a study of cytomegalovirus exposure and HLA in healthy donors (dated by TCRdb to the late 2010s). Broadly, across the study: An earlier analysis of roughly 500 of the donors reported 276 Gb of sequence data and roughly 120 million unique TCR beta sequences obtained from about 180 million T cells. In a later analysis, previously published TCR beta repertoires from some 640 donors were re-analyzed and high-resolution HLA genotyping was added so that TCR occurrence patterns could be studied. Of the approximately 400 genotyped donors, over 65% fell in the genetic ancestry cluster associated with self-reported Caucasian donors. To decide whether each TCR beta V gene segment behaved as functional or pseudogenic, an earlier analysis of some 600 of the donors relied on high-throughput TCR beta sequencing. Donor age, sex, ethnicity and CMV serostatus were compiled together with the repertoire data. The number of typed donors differed by locus: 629-630 for A, B, C, DRB1 and DQB1; 500 to 550 for DQA1; some 610 for DPA1; and 400 to 480 for DPB1. Among almost 400 genotyped donors of the cohort, an average of approximately 230,000 unique TCR beta nucleotide sequences were sequenced per donor, roughly a sixth of them non-productive. An early release that covered fewer than 750 HLA-typed donors contained approximately 300 gigabases of sequencing data and around 85 million unique TCR sequences. A later genetic analysis used genome-wide SNP genotypes for about 65% of the 666 donors, treating that subset as a discovery cohort. The study aimed to test whether signatures of past pathogen exposure could be identified by cataloging public T cell receptors. A separate validation cohort of roughly 130 different subjects was used in addition to the 666-subject first cohort. All discovery cohort repertoires had been generated using a single sequencing platform. Using immunosequencing, the study profiled T cell repertoires from approximately 700 subjects and related those repertoires to cytomegalovirus serostatus. High-throughput TCR immunosequencing, statistical association of individual TCRs with disease status, and machine learning were combined to predict cytomegalovirus infection status. Class I and class II HLA loci were covered by the typing at four-digit resolution. Rather than using new phenotypic data, the later analysis identified candidate immune exposures from TCR beta sequences and from how often those sequences occurred across donors. Four to six DR-DQ haplotypes were handled as single units for association and clustering, since linkage in the cohort was strong.

The library was built by means of the immunoSEQ multiplex PCR assay. A mixture of 60 forward primers for TCR Vbeta segments and 13 reverse primers for TCR Jbeta segments was used in the multiplex PCR. The CDR3 region of rearranged TCR beta genes was amplified from genomic DNA with a multiplex PCR assay. The amplified TCR beta libraries were sequenced on the Illumina HiSeq System as 87-base-pair reads. Per the authors' processing: Across the 700 or so repertoires, a later analysis counted approximately 83 million unique TCR beta chains, around 11 million of which were shared by at least two donors. Raw reads were error-corrected and collapsed into unique sequences with a nearest-neighbor algorithm that merged closely related sequences to remove PCR and sequencing errors. Alignment of CDR3 sequences to IMGT reference sequences was used to assign V, D and J gene segments. For a sequence to be retained, a match of at least six nucleotides to both a V gene segment and a J gene segment was required. A rearrangement counted as productive if the CDR3 had no stop codons and remained in frame with V and J, and every other rearrangement counted as non-productive. Following IMGT convention, CDR3 was defined as the stretch from the second conserved V-encoded cysteine to the conserved J-encoded phenylalanine. In an earlier analysis of around 640 of the donors, sequences lacking an unambiguous match to a single V gene segment were excluded. An earlier analysis of a few hundred of the donors classified V segments as functional when productive rearrangements were above 56.7% and as segregating when the standard deviation between donors was above 5%. A statistical classification framework was built to diagnose cytomegalovirus status from the catalog of TCR beta chain sequences. V and J gene assignment, in a later analysis, came from comparing TCR nucleotide sequences with IMGT/GENE-DB human TR gene sequences. In a later analysis, CDR3 sequences and most-parsimonious VDJ recombination scenarios were assigned using the TCRdist pipeline. In a later analysis, every TCR beta chain was defined by the combination of its CDR3 amino acid sequence and its V-gene family, and reads without a unique V-gene family were dropped. A later analysis removed nearly 600 highly shared, low-generation-probability nucleotide sequences to deal with suspected cross-contamination and a sequencing artifact. A later analysis calculated a clonal expansion index for each public chain from normalized within-repertoire ranks of inferred template counts. Generation probabilities in a later analysis came from a VDJ recombination model fitted to out-of-frame rearrangements, and those results were checked against IGoR. In a later analysis, TCR-TCR, TCR-HLA and TCR-CMV co-occurrence was scored with hypergeometric tests, and a repertoire-size bias correction was applied to TCR pairs. In a later analysis, false discovery rates were estimated by permuting HLA or CMV assignments 20 times. In a later analysis, co-occurring TCRs were grouped using DBSCAN, and TCRdist sequence similarity was added for clustering within HLA-allele-positive subsets. Repertoires with fewer than 30,000 or more than 120,000 public chains, plus five repertoires with anomalous nucleotide sharing, were excluded from co-occurrence clustering. What TCRdb holds here is the immuneACCESS table cut down to in-frame rearrangements. Part of the clones is not present; checked against another copy, under half of the missing clones reflect an unresolved V gene, and the others are unexplained. V and J calls and clone size follow that table, whereas D and trimming were derived from the DNA. The sample yields more than 200,000 clones; approximately 81% were counted once. Roughly 1.3% of the sample is taken by the ten largest.

In the case of this clone: Its antigen has not been determined. Germline and junction disagree at one end, which may indicate a read error.

The cohort was made up of roughly 670 healthy bone marrow donors. Cohort members were all nominally healthy when sampled, although unrecorded immune exposures were likely present. CMV serostatus was recorded as positive for 250 to 300 and negative for about 55% of the 666 cohort members, whereas no CMV serostatus was recorded for the donor in question. Every donor gave a peripheral blood sample, and the peripheral blood mononuclear cells from that sample were used for TCR beta sequencing. Genomic DNA was extracted from the blood cell samples with the Qiagen DNeasy Blood Extraction Kit. For CDR1 and CDR2, the germline V gene lists SGHNT and YENEEA. From the cysteine up to the phenylalanine, the CDR3 has a length of 18 residues. Only the CDR3 DNA is retained, 54 bases long and in frame from the first base. What the authors observed across the whole study: In both the original and validation cohorts, the classifier was reported to diagnose cytomegalovirus status with high specificity and sensitivity. At a false discovery rate of 0.05, a later analysis linked 15,000 to 20,000 TCR beta sequences to specific HLA alleles. In a later analysis, the rate of TCR association differed among HLA loci, with DRB1 alleles having the most associated TCRs and HLA-C alleles having the fewest. In the study, some 160 TCR beta chains were listed as associated with cytomegalovirus. According to the authors, the approach could potentially be generalized to other disease states and immunological phenotypes. A further reported finding was that TCR beta sequences accurately predicted the HLA-A and HLA-B alleles for most subjects in the first cohort. Because counts were too low, roughly 16 rarely observed V segments, including chromosome 9 orphons, were left out of the earlier analysis of several hundred of the donors. Assigning TCR associations to individual alleles was difficult when HLA alleles, especially DR and DQ, strongly co-occurred. The sequencing pipeline was judged likely to have produced a cluster of highly shared sequence variants as a technical artifact. This cohort had only TCR beta chains sequenced, and the lack of alpha or paired-chain data limited which features could be detected. Compared with equally common non-associated chains, HLA-associated TCR beta chains in a later analysis were more clonally expanded and had lower generation probabilities. V-gene and J-gene trimming of TCR beta chains was associated with a missense DCLRE1C variant in a later genetic analysis, and the association was replicated in an independent cohort. Most CMV-associated TCR beta chains appeared to be HLA-restricted in a later analysis, and the HLA associations seemed to be driven largely by CMV exposure. Three of the identified cytomegalovirus-associated TCR beta chains were confirmed in vitro to be specific for cytomegalovirus antigens. Sequencing depth was assumed to be roughly uniform across donors in the presence/absence analyses, though that assumption may not hold. Because the 87-base-pair reads could not distinguish some IMGT-functional V segments, including TRBV6-2 and TRBV6-3, those segments were excluded. Broadly in line with IMGT annotations, most TCR beta V segments showed up in productive rearrangements about 87% or about 30% of the time in an earlier analysis of 587 of the donors. CMV serostatus was the only immune exposure information available for the cohort. While some public TCRs were present in many individuals, most TCR sequences turned up only very rarely across donors. Because HLA typing was missing for some donors at each locus, association tests included only the typed subset. According to a later analysis, parvovirus B19, influenza, CMV and Epstein-Barr virus appeared linked to several top co-occurrence clusters. Compared with the approximately 710-donor mean, donors in an Asian-associated ancestry cluster had fewer N-insertions in productive TCRs, according to a later genetic analysis. Correlated functional status among segregating V segments might reflect linkage disequilibrium, but an unknown experimental factor could not be ruled out.

The sequenced sample was PBMCs. The chain joins TRBV11-3 to TRBJ2-4; 7 bases in the junction line up with TRBD1. The source is a human donor in good health. Here the CDR3 is given as CANSSVLTGTELILIQYF. Read as DNA, the sequence is TGTGCCAACAGCTCAGTTCTGACAGGGACCGAGCTGATTCTCATTCAGTACTTC. Reference TRBV11-3 and TRBJ2-4 genes cover what lies past the CDR3, so the full variable domain is EAGVVQSPRYKIIEKKQPVAFWCNPISGHNTLYWYLQNLGQGPELLIRYENEEAVDDSQLPKDRFSAERLKGVDSTLKIQPAELGDSAVYLCANSSVLTGTELILIQYFGAGTRLSVL.